Sequencing of this T cell receptor (beta chain) was carried out in a study of blood T cells in healthy people across ages. As for the study in general: Template switching picked up about one barcoded beta molecule for each two T cells.

This clonotype was seen more than once but under ten times. Then a second PCR, running roughly 7 to 12 cycles, was carried out with a sample-barcoded 5' primer and a J-beta primer mix. Via MiXCR, TCRdb re-called the 5' RACE reads, giving one row per CDR3 protein. The sample lists 700,000 or so distinct CDR3 sequences, 40% to 45% occurring once. Trimming pared 3 bases from V and 6 bases from J, leaving 19 bases between. Per germline, CDR1 SGHDT and CDR2 YYEEEE. This CDR3 region has 15 residues. This receptor was obtained from a man aged 80 or over in good health. Sample: blood. This chain connects TRBV5-6 to TRBJ2-7; the D gene could be TRBD1 or TRBD2 (5 bases each). CDR3 DNA sequence: TGTGCCAGCAGCTGGGTGGGGACGGAGATACGCGAGCAGTACTTC. Its protein product is CASSWVGTEIREQYF.